The present T cell receptor beta chain was sequenced within a study of T cells in localized non-small cell lung cancer. Points from the study as a whole: Median detection of top 100 tumor clones in adjacent lung was around 60 clones. Multi-region tumor sequencing was not done, so intratumor heterogeneity could not be excluded.

Method: immunoSEQ multiplex PCR; TCRdb's copy keeps in-frame clones and lacks some. Of 50,000 to 60,000 clones listed, about 88% are singletons. Trimming at V came to 8 bases and at J to 6 bases, leaving 4 bases not matched to a gene. The CDR3 contains 14 residues. CDR1 and CDR2 from the germline V gene are MNHNS and SASEGT. On this clone: Its antigen is undetermined.

The source is a female donor with stage II lung adenocarcinoma. The rearrangement links TRBV6-1 to TRBJ2-1; the match to TRBD2 covers 13 bases. The specimen was PBMCs, collected before any cancer treatment. This CDR3 is CASETSGGFNEQFF. Here the CDR3 DNA reads TGTGCCAGCGAGACTAGCGGGGGGTTCAATGAGCAGTTCTTC.